The 29 T cell receptor beta chains below were found in one sample sequenced in a study of blood T cell repertoires in COVID-19. Assay: immunoSEQ multiplex PCR; the TCRdb copy retains only in-frame clones and omits some. Here the sample spans some 39,000 clones, 80% to 90% being singletons. The sequencing input was peripheral blood. The receptors derive from a man aged 35 to 55 with active COVID-19.

This clone was counted once. The chain recombines TRBV19 with TRBJ1-5; 12 nucleotides match TRBD1. With 7 bases clipped from V and 5 bases from J, the junction kept 9 bases outside the gene matches. The CDR3 has 16 amino acids. The V gene's germline CDR1 is LNHDA and CDR2 SQIVND (reference sequence). DNA of the CDR3: TGTGCCAGTACCACAAGCTGGGACAGGGGGCATCAGCCCCAGCATTTT. Protein: CASTTSWDRGHQPQHF.

The table lists this clone with a count of one. The chain employs TRBV19 and TRBJ2-1, with 10 positions matching TRBD2. The V segment lost 6 bases and the J segment 2 bases; nucleotides outside the gene matches: 16. Germline V lookup: CDR1 LNHDA, CDR2 SQIVND (reference sequence). The CDR3 loop spans 19 amino acids. In nucleotides, the CDR3 is TGTGCCAGTAGACAACCGGGACGGAGCAGCGGGAGGGCCTACAATGAGCAGTTCTTC. Translating gives CASRQPGRSSGRAYNEQFF.

This clone was seen a handful of times. The chain joins TRBV6-7 to TRBJ2-3; TRBD2 is a possible D gene (5 bases). TRBV6-7 is recorded as an ORF, its role being uncertain. The CDR3 loop spans 14 amino acids. The germline V and J ends were trimmed by 3 bases and 4 bases, with 11 bases remaining between them. CDR3 sequence reads: CASSYREVSDTQYF. CDR3 sequence (DNA): TGTGCCAGCAGTTATCGGGAAGTATCAGATACGCAGTATTTT.

V gene TRBV24-1 combines with J gene TRBJ2-7, with D maybe TRBD1 (6 bases). The CDR3 sequence is 15 residues long. Germline V gives CDR1 KGHDR, CDR2 SFDVKD. V lost 5 bases and J lost 5, with 18 bases in between. The DNA of the CDR3 is TGTGCCACCAGTGTGCCCAGGGGCTACCCCAACGAGCAGTACTTC. Translating it yields CATSVPRGYPNEQYF.

V is TRBV7-8 and J is TRBJ1-4, with a possible D match to TRBD1 (5 bases). This CDR3 spans 13 amino acids. Germline CDR1 and CDR2: SGHVS and FQNEAQ. Trimming removed 4 bases from V and 8 bases from J, with 11 bases in between. As DNA, the CDR3 is TGTGCCAGCAGCTCAAGACGGGGGGAAAAACTGTTTTTT. It is translated as CASSSRRGEKLFF.

The chain employs TRBV9 and TRBJ1-6, with D possibly being TRBD1 (6 bases). V lost 0 bases to trimming and J lost 11 bases, with 18 bases between them. The CDR3 totals 16 residues. Germline-derived CDR1 and CDR2 are SGDLS and YYNGEE. This CDR3 is CASSVGDTELGTPLHF. The CDR3 bases are TGTGCCAGCAGCGTAGGGGACACCGAGCTTGGGACACCCCTCCACTTT.

V gene TRBV7-9 combines with J gene TRBJ2-7; D is undetermined. The germline CDR1 and CDR2 sequences are SEHNR and FQNEAQ (reference sequence). V was cut by 3 bases and J by 0 bases, with 9 bases left in between. The CDR3 runs to 14 residues. This CDR3 is CASSLGSSSYEQYF. In DNA, the CDR3 is TGTGCCAGCAGCTTGGGCAGTAGCTCCTACGAGCAGTACTTC.

This clone was observed a single time. This chain connects TRBV28 to TRBJ2-6, with a possible D match to TRBD1 (5 bases). This CDR3 is 15 amino acids long. Germline lookup yields CDR1 MDHEN and CDR2 SYDVKM. V gave up 5 bases and J gave up 0 bases, with 8 bases separating them. The CDR3 DNA follows: TGTGCCAGCAGTACCACAGGCTCTGGGGCCAACGTCCTGACTTTC. This encodes CASSTTGSGANVLTF.

This chain joins TRBV9 and TRBJ2-3; TRBD2 agrees at 11 bases. V shed 2 bases, J shed 6 bases, and the junction held 8 bases outside the gene matches. Per germline, CDR1 SGDLS and CDR2 YYNGEE. The CDR3 sequence is 16 residues long. CDR3 sequence reads: CASSVSGRAGGDTQYF. CDR3 bases: TGTGCCAGCAGCGTTAGCGGGAGGGCCGGGGGGGATACGCAGTATTTT.

V usage is TRBV18 and J usage is TRBJ2-5, with no clear D. Trimming cost V 1 base and J 2 bases, with 8 bases left between them. The CDR3 is made up of 14 amino acids. Germline lookup yields CDR1 KGHSH and CDR2 LQKENI. The DNA for the CDR3 is TGTGCCAGCTCACCACGGTCTACTCAAGAGACCCAGTACTTC. Its protein product is CASSPRSTQETQYF.

This clone came up a few times. The V gene is TRBV5-4, the J gene TRBJ1-6, with D unclear. V dropped 0 bases and J dropped 5 bases, with 6 bases sitting between them. The CDR3 spans 14 residues. Germline V lookup: CDR1 SGHNT, CDR2 YYREEE (reference sequence). The CDR3 DNA reads as TGTGCCAGCAGCTTGGACTTTAATAATTCACCCCTCCACTTT. Amino acids: CASSLDFNNSPLHF.

The chain joins TRBV19 to TRBJ2-1, with 9 bases aligning to TRBD1. The CDR3 consists of 19 residues. Germline CDR1 LNHDA, CDR2 SQIVND (reference sequence). V lost 5 bases to trimming and J lost 7 bases; unmatched junction nucleotides: 21. For the CDR3, the DNA is TGTGCCAGTAGTCGGGCCGGGACAGGGCTAATCCGGCGTTCAAATGAGCAGTTCTTC. Encoded protein: CASSRAGTGLIRRSNEQFF.

The chain is built from TRBV3-1 (or the pseudogene TRBV3-2) and TRBJ1-1, with 9 bases fitting TRBD1. The V and J ends lost 4 bases and 3 bases, in that order; junction bases with no gene match: 6. Germline V CDR1 and CDR2: LGHDT, YNNKEL (reference sequence). The CDR3 is 15 amino acids. The DNA of the CDR3 is TGTGCCAGCAGCCCACCGACAGGGGGGTACACTGAAGCTTTCTTT. It is translated as CASSPPTGGYTEAFF.

The chain is built from TRBV6-4 and TRBJ2-5, with 13 bases identical to TRBD2. This CDR3 spans 15 amino acids. In germline, CDR1 is MRHNA, CDR2 SNTAGT. V trimming: 6 bases; J trimming: 4 bases; junction bases outside the gene matches: 5. This CDR3 reads CASSRLAGGLETQYF. The CDR3 bases are TGTGCCAGCAGCAGACTAGCGGGAGGATTAGAGACCCAGTACTTC.

This clone was seen just once. The CDR3 spells CASGESTNYGYTF. Written as DNA, the CDR3 is TGTGCCAGCGGGGAGTCTACTAACTATGGCTACACCTTC. V is TRBV19 and J is TRBJ1-2, with D uncertain. Germline CDR1 reads LNHDA; CDR2 reads SQIVND (reference sequence). The CDR3 consists of 13 residues. V was clipped by 9 bases and J by 0 bases, with 11 bases between them.

This clone was seen a few times. Other DNA sequences within the sample encode an identical CDR3. The V call is TRBV5-4, the J call TRBJ1-5; 11 nucleotides agree with TRBD1. The CDR3 runs 13 residues. V lost 4 bases, J lost 10 bases, and 4 bases stayed unmatched. CDR1 and CDR2 (germline): SGHNT, YYREEE (reference sequence). Here the CDR3 reads CASSTGQGDPQHF. CDR3 in DNA: TGTGCCAGCAGCACGGGACAGGGGGACCCCCAGCATTTT.

The gene calls are TRBV25-1 and TRBJ1-1; possibly TRBD1 for D (6 bases). The germline V and J ends were trimmed by 3 bases and 4 bases, with 18 bases remaining between them. Per germline, CDR1 MGHDK and CDR2 SYGVNS. CDR3 length: 16 amino acids. The CDR3 sequence is CASSDPGAPRGTEAFF. CDR3 DNA: TGTGCCAGCAGTGACCCAGGGGCCCCGCGCGGCACTGAAGCTTTCTTT.

The rearrangement links TRBV15 to TRBJ1-2, with 7 bases fitting TRBD1. Germline V gives CDR1 LNHNV, CDR2 YYDKDF (reference sequence). The V segment lost 3 bases and the J segment 2 bases; nucleotides outside the gene matches: 6. CDR3 length: 15 amino acids. CDR3 protein: CATSSGTVVNYGYTF. The CDR3 coding sequence is TGTGCCACCAGCAGTGGGACAGTCGTGAACTATGGCTACACCTTC.

The genes are TRBV28 and TRBJ1-1; D is possibly TRBD1 (6 bases). This CDR3 is built from 15 residues. V dropped 5 bases and J dropped 4 bases, with 17 bases sitting between them. Germline loops: CDR1 MDHEN, CDR2 SYDVKM. CDR3 sequence (DNA): TGTGCCAGCAGTCTTCCAGGGGTAGGTTCCACTGAAGCTTTCTTT. Translation: CASSLPGVGSTEAFF. Using reference TRBV28 and TRBJ1-1 for the parts outside the CDR3, the full variable domain is DVKVTQSSRYLVKRTGEKVFLECVQDMDHENMFWYRQDPGLGLRLIYFSYDVKMKEKGDIPEGYSVSREKKERFSLILESASTNQTSMYLCASSLPGVGSTEAFFGQGTRLTVV.

The chain links TRBV21-1 to TRBJ1-5. TRBV21-1 is noted as a pseudogene. CDR3 length equals 15 residues. Here the CDR3 reads CASSREGHLNQPQHF. As DNA, the CDR3 is TGTGCCAGCAGCCGGGAGGGACACTTAAATCAGCCCCAGCATTTT.

The J gene is TRBJ2-2, the V gene TRBV6-4; 11 bases align to TRBD2. There are 16 residues in the CDR3. Per the germline V gene, CDR1 is MRHNA and CDR2 is SNTAGT. Trimming at V came to 5 bases and at J to 0 bases, leaving 2 bases not matched to a gene. CDR3 region: CASSRTSGSNTGELFF. The CDR3 DNA reads TGTGCCAGCAGTAGGACTAGCGGGTCGAACACCGGGGAGCTGTTTTTT.

V is TRBV6-5 and J is TRBJ2-7, with TRBD2 identical over 11 bases. The length of the CDR3 is 14 residues. After removal of 6 bases from V and 2 bases from J, the junction contained 3 bases not matched to a gene. CDR1 and CDR2 (germline): MNHEY, SVGAGI. CDR3 amino acids: CASRPGLAAYEQYF. Here the CDR3 DNA reads TGTGCCAGCAGACCGGGACTAGCGGCCTACGAGCAGTACTTC.

This chain links TRBV5-5 with TRBJ2-7, with D possibly matching TRBD1 (5 bases). The V end lost 4 bases, the J end lost 4 bases, and 15 bases lay between the germline ends. The CDR3 consists of 14 residues. Per the germline V gene, CDR1 is SGHKS and CDR2 is YYEKEE (reference sequence). CDR3 region: CASSPRQGRYEQYF. The CDR3 bases are TGTGCCAGCAGCCCTCGGCAGGGTCGGTACGAGCAGTACTTC.

The chain employs TRBV10-3 and TRBJ1-6; possible D gene TRBD1, 6 bases. V shed 0 bases and J shed 9 bases, with 18 bases lying between them. This CDR3 is built from 17 residues. Germline V gene data show CDR1 as ENHRY and CDR2 as SYGVKD. CDR3 residues: CAISESVGHSESSPLHF. For the CDR3, the DNA is TGTGCCATCAGTGAGTCGGTGGGACATAGCGAGAGTTCACCCCTCCACTTT.

This chain uses TRBV5-5 with TRBJ2-3, with 7 bases identical to TRBD2. The CDR3 loop spans 16 amino acids. Germline-derived CDR1 and CDR2 are SGHKS and YYEKEE (reference sequence). V trimming: 2 bases; J trimming: 5 bases; junction bases outside the gene matches: 11. In DNA, the CDR3 is TGTGCCAGCAGCTTCTTAGCGGGCAACCCCATAGATACGCAGTATTTT. Its protein is CASSFLAGNPIDTQYF. Variable domain in full (rest from reference TRBV5-5 and TRBJ2-3): DAGVTQSPTHLIKTRGQQVTLRCSPISGHKSVSWYQQVLGQGPQFIFQYYEKEERGRGNFPDRFSARQFPNYSSELNVNALLLGDSALYLCASSFLAGNPIDTQYFGPGTRLTVL.

The genes are TRBV12-3 or TRBV12-4 and TRBJ2-7; 12 bases are a match to TRBD2. V lost 8 bases to trimming and J lost 3 bases; unmatched junction nucleotides: 2. The CDR3 extends over 13 amino acids. CDR3 sequence: CASETSGSYEQYF. The CDR3 nucleotides read TGTGCCAGCGAGACTAGCGGGAGCTACGAGCAGTACTTC.

V usage is TRBV12-5 and J usage is TRBJ1-2, with a possible D match to TRBD1 (5 bases). The CDR3 runs to 12 residues. Germline V lookup: CDR1 LGHNT, CDR2 FRNRAP. V lost 8 bases to trimming and J lost 0 bases, with 7 bases between them. CDR3 amino acids: CASSGSNYGYTF. The CDR3 DNA reads TGTGCTAGTTCAGGGTCTAACTATGGCTACACCTTC.

The chain is built from TRBV24-1 and TRBJ1-5, with D unclear. Germline V lookup: CDR1 KGHDR, CDR2 SFDVKD. The CDR3 length is 16 residues. V gave up 3 bases and J gave up 0 bases, with 11 bases separating them. The CDR3 region is CATSDTDSLSNQPQHF. Written as DNA, the CDR3 is TGTGCCACCAGTGATACCGACTCCCTTAGCAATCAGCCCCAGCATTTT.

CDR3 bases: TGTGCCAGCAGTCCTAATACAGGGCGAAGGACCTACAATGAGCAGTTCTTC. Its translation: CASSPNTGRRTYNEQFF. The rearrangement joins TRBV27 to TRBJ2-1; tentative D call: TRBD1 (6 bases). Trimming left V 5 bases short and J 2 bases short, with 19 bases between. From germline, CDR1 is MNHEY and CDR2 SMNVEV (reference sequence). The CDR3 consists of 17 residues.